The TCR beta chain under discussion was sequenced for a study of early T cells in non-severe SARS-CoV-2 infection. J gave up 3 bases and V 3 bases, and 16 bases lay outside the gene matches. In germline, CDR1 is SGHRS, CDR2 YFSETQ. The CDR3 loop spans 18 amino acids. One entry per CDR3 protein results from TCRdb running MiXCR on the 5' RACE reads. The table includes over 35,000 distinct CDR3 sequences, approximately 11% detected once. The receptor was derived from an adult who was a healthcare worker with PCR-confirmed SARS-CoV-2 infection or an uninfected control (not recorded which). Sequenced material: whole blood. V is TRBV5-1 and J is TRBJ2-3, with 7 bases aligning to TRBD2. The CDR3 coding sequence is TGCGCCAGCAGCTACTCCGTCACTTTTGGCGGGGGAACAGATACGCAGTATTTT. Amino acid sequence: CASSYSVTFGGGTDTQYF.